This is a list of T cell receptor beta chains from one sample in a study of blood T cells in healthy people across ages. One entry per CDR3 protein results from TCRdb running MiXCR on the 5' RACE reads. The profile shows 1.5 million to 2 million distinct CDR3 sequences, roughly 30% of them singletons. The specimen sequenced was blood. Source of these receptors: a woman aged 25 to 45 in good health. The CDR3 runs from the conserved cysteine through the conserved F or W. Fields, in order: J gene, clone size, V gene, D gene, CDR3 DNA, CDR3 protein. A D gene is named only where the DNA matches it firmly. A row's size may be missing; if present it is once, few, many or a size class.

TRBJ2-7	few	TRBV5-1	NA	TGCGCCAGCAGCCCGCCTACAGGGACGGCGACCTACGAGCAGTACTTC	CASSPPTGTATYEQYF
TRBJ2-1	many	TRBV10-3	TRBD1	TGTGCCATCAGTGAGTCCCGGGACAGTAGCGATGAGCAGTTCTTC	CAISESRDSSDEQFF
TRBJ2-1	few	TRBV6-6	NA	TGTGCCAGCAGTTATCGGGGGCGCATCATCGACAGGAATGAGCAGTTCTTC	CASSYRGRIIDRNEQFF
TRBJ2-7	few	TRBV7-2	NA	TGTGCCAGCAGCTGGAGAGAAAGGGAGCAGTACTTC	CASSWREREQYF
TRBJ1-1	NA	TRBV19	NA	TGTGCCAGTGAGGGACAAGGGCGAGCTTTCTTT	CASEGQGRAFF
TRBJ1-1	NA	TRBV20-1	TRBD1	TGCAGTGTTAGAAACCAGGCGACAGGGTCGGGAACTGAAGCTTTCTTT	CSVRNQATGSGTEAFF
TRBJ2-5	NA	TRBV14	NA	TGTGCCAGCAGCCAGGGTCGGGCCGCTATGACCCAGTACTTC	CASSQGRAAMTQYF
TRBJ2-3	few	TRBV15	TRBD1	TGTGCCACCAGCATGTCAGGACAGGGGAGAGATACGCAGTATTTT	CATSMSGQGRDTQYF
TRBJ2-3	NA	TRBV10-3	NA	TGTGCCATCTCGGGGGACACAGATACGCAGTATTTT	CAISGDTDTQYF
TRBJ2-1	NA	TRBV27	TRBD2	TGTGCCAGCAGTTTAATTCGTTCCCTAGCGGGAGATTGGAATGAGCAGTTCTTC	CASSLIRSLAGDWNEQFF
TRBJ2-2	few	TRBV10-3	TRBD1	TGTGCCATCAGGGACAGGGCGAACACCGGGGAGCTGTTTTTT	CAIRDRANTGELFF
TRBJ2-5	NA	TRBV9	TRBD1	TGTGCCAGCAGCGTAGGAGCGACAGGGGCGGTGGAGACCCAGTACTTC	CASSVGATGAVETQYF
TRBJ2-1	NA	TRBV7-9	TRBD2	TGTGCCAGCAGCTCTTATCTAGCGGGGGTCGGCAATGAGCAGTTCTTC	CASSSYLAGVGNEQFF
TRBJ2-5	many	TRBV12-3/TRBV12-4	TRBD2	TGTGCCAGCAGTCCACGAGGGGCGGGACTAGGAGGGGGAGAGACCCAGTACTTC	CASSPRGAGLGGGETQYF
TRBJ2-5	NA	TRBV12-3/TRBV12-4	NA	TGTGCCAGCAGTTCCATACGCAGGGAGACCCAGTACTTC	CASSSIRRETQYF
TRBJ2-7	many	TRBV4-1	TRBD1	TGCGCCAGCAGCCAAGGCCCGGGACAGGGTTACGAGCAGTACTTC	CASSQGPGQGYEQYF
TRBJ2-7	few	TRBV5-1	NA	TGCGCCAGCAGCTTGGCGGGCGGGCCACGGTCCGTCGAGCAGTACTTC	CASSLAGGPRSVEQYF
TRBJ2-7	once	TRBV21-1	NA	TGTGCCAGCAGCCCCCATGAGGGACAGGGGGCGCCTAAAAGACCCAGCTACGAGCAGTACTTC	CASSPHEGQGAPKRPSYEQYF